One and the same sample provided the 9 T cell receptor beta chains below, sequenced in a study of identical twins. TCRdb fed the 5' RACE reads into MiXCR, producing one record per CDR3 protein. The sample comprises some 500,000 distinct CDR3 sequences, roughly a fifth of which are singletons, and about 0.93% rests with the top ten. In addition, the sample was reused for a study of T cells expressing NK-cell markers.

The source material was CD4+ T cells sorted from blood. These receptors came from a woman between 18 and 29 years old in good health.

This clonotype was counted many times. The genes are TRBV11-3 and TRBJ2-1; TRBD2 matches 7 bases. With V trimmed by 0 bases and J by 9 bases, 8 bases remained unmatched. This CDR3 contains 15 residues. Germline lookup yields CDR1 SGHNT and CDR2 YENEEA. CDR3 sequence reads: CASSLDWDGGTEQFF. CDR3 bases: TGTGCCAGCAGCTTAGATTGGGACGGGGGGACTGAGCAGTTCTTC.

This clonotype came up a few times. The chain has TRBV7-9 and TRBJ2-1, with D possibly matching TRBD2 (6 bases). CDR1 SEHNR and CDR2 FQNEAQ come from the germline V gene (reference sequence). V was shortened by 0 bases and J by 2 bases, with 14 bases between the two germline ends. The CDR3 sequence is 17 residues long. The CDR3 here is CASSLARGSGTYNEQFF. The CDR3 nucleotides read TGTGCCAGCAGCTTAGCGCGGGGCAGTGGAACCTACAATGAGCAGTTCTTC.

This chain uses TRBV6-5 with TRBJ2-7; a possible D gene is TRBD1 (5 bases). The CDR3 totals 15 residues. The V and J ends lost 0 bases and 4 bases respectively, with 13 bases between them. Germline lookup yields CDR1 MNHEY and CDR2 SVGAGI. Here the CDR3 reads CASSYSQGLPYEQYF. CDR3 DNA: TGTGCCAGCAGTTACTCCCAGGGATTGCCGTACGAGCAGTACTTC.

The V call is TRBV28, the J call TRBJ2-7, with TRBD2 identical over 11 bases. V was clipped by 4 bases and J by 6 bases; unmatched bases: 8. The germline CDR1 and CDR2 sequences are MDHEN and SYDVKM. This CDR3 contains 15 residues. The CDR3 protein is CASSSSTSGSGEQYF. The CDR3 bases are TGTGCCAGCAGTTCTTCCACTAGCGGGAGTGGCGAGCAGTACTTC.

This chain links TRBV20-1 with TRBJ2-1, with 8 bases aligning to TRBD2. V lost 3 bases to trimming and J lost 6 bases; unmatched junction nucleotides: 10. The CDR3 totals 15 residues. Germline values: CDR1 DFQATT, CDR2 SNEGSKA (reference sequence). CDR3 sequence: CSARDGRALGNEQFF. For the CDR3, the DNA is TGCAGTGCTAGGGACGGGAGGGCCTTGGGCAATGAGCAGTTCTTC.

The chain is built from TRBV5-8 and TRBJ1-5; TRBD1 might be the D (5 bases). V lost 7 bases and J lost 2, with 10 bases in between. CDR1 and CDR2 (germline): SGHTS, YDEGEE. This CDR3 is built from 13 residues. The CDR3 protein is CASHWGGNQPQHF. CDR3 sequence (DNA): TGTGCCAGCCATTGGGGGGGCAATCAGCCCCAGCATTTT.

The table lists this clonotype with a few counts. J is TRBJ1-2 and V is TRBV6-5; D gene ambiguous. The CDR3 is made up of 14 amino acids. Germline loops: CDR1 MNHEY, CDR2 SVGAGI. Trimming removed 0 bases from V and 4 bases from J, with 9 bases in between. In nucleotides, the CDR3 is TGTGCCAGCAGTTACTCGGGCGGCACCTATGGCTACACCTTC. Translated: CASSYSGGTYGYTF.

The genes are TRBV9 and TRBJ2-3, with 12 bases that match TRBD2. Germline lookup yields CDR1 SGDLS and CDR2 YYNGEE. With 4 bases clipped from V and 6 bases from J, the junction kept 9 bases outside the gene matches. The CDR3 is made up of 16 amino acids. This CDR3 is CASSPRLAGDPDTQYF. The CDR3, as DNA: TGTGCCAGCAGCCCCCGACTAGCGGGGGACCCGGATACGCAGTATTTT.

The chain is built from TRBV24-1 and TRBJ2-1, with 7 bases aligning to TRBD1. The CDR3 runs to 14 residues. J lost 2 bases, V lost 5 bases, and 2 bases had no gene match. Germline-derived CDR1 and CDR2 are KGHDR and SFDVKD. CDR3 in DNA: TGTGCCACCAGTGCCACAGGGGCCTACAATGAGCAGTTCTTC. It codes for CATSATGAYNEQFF.